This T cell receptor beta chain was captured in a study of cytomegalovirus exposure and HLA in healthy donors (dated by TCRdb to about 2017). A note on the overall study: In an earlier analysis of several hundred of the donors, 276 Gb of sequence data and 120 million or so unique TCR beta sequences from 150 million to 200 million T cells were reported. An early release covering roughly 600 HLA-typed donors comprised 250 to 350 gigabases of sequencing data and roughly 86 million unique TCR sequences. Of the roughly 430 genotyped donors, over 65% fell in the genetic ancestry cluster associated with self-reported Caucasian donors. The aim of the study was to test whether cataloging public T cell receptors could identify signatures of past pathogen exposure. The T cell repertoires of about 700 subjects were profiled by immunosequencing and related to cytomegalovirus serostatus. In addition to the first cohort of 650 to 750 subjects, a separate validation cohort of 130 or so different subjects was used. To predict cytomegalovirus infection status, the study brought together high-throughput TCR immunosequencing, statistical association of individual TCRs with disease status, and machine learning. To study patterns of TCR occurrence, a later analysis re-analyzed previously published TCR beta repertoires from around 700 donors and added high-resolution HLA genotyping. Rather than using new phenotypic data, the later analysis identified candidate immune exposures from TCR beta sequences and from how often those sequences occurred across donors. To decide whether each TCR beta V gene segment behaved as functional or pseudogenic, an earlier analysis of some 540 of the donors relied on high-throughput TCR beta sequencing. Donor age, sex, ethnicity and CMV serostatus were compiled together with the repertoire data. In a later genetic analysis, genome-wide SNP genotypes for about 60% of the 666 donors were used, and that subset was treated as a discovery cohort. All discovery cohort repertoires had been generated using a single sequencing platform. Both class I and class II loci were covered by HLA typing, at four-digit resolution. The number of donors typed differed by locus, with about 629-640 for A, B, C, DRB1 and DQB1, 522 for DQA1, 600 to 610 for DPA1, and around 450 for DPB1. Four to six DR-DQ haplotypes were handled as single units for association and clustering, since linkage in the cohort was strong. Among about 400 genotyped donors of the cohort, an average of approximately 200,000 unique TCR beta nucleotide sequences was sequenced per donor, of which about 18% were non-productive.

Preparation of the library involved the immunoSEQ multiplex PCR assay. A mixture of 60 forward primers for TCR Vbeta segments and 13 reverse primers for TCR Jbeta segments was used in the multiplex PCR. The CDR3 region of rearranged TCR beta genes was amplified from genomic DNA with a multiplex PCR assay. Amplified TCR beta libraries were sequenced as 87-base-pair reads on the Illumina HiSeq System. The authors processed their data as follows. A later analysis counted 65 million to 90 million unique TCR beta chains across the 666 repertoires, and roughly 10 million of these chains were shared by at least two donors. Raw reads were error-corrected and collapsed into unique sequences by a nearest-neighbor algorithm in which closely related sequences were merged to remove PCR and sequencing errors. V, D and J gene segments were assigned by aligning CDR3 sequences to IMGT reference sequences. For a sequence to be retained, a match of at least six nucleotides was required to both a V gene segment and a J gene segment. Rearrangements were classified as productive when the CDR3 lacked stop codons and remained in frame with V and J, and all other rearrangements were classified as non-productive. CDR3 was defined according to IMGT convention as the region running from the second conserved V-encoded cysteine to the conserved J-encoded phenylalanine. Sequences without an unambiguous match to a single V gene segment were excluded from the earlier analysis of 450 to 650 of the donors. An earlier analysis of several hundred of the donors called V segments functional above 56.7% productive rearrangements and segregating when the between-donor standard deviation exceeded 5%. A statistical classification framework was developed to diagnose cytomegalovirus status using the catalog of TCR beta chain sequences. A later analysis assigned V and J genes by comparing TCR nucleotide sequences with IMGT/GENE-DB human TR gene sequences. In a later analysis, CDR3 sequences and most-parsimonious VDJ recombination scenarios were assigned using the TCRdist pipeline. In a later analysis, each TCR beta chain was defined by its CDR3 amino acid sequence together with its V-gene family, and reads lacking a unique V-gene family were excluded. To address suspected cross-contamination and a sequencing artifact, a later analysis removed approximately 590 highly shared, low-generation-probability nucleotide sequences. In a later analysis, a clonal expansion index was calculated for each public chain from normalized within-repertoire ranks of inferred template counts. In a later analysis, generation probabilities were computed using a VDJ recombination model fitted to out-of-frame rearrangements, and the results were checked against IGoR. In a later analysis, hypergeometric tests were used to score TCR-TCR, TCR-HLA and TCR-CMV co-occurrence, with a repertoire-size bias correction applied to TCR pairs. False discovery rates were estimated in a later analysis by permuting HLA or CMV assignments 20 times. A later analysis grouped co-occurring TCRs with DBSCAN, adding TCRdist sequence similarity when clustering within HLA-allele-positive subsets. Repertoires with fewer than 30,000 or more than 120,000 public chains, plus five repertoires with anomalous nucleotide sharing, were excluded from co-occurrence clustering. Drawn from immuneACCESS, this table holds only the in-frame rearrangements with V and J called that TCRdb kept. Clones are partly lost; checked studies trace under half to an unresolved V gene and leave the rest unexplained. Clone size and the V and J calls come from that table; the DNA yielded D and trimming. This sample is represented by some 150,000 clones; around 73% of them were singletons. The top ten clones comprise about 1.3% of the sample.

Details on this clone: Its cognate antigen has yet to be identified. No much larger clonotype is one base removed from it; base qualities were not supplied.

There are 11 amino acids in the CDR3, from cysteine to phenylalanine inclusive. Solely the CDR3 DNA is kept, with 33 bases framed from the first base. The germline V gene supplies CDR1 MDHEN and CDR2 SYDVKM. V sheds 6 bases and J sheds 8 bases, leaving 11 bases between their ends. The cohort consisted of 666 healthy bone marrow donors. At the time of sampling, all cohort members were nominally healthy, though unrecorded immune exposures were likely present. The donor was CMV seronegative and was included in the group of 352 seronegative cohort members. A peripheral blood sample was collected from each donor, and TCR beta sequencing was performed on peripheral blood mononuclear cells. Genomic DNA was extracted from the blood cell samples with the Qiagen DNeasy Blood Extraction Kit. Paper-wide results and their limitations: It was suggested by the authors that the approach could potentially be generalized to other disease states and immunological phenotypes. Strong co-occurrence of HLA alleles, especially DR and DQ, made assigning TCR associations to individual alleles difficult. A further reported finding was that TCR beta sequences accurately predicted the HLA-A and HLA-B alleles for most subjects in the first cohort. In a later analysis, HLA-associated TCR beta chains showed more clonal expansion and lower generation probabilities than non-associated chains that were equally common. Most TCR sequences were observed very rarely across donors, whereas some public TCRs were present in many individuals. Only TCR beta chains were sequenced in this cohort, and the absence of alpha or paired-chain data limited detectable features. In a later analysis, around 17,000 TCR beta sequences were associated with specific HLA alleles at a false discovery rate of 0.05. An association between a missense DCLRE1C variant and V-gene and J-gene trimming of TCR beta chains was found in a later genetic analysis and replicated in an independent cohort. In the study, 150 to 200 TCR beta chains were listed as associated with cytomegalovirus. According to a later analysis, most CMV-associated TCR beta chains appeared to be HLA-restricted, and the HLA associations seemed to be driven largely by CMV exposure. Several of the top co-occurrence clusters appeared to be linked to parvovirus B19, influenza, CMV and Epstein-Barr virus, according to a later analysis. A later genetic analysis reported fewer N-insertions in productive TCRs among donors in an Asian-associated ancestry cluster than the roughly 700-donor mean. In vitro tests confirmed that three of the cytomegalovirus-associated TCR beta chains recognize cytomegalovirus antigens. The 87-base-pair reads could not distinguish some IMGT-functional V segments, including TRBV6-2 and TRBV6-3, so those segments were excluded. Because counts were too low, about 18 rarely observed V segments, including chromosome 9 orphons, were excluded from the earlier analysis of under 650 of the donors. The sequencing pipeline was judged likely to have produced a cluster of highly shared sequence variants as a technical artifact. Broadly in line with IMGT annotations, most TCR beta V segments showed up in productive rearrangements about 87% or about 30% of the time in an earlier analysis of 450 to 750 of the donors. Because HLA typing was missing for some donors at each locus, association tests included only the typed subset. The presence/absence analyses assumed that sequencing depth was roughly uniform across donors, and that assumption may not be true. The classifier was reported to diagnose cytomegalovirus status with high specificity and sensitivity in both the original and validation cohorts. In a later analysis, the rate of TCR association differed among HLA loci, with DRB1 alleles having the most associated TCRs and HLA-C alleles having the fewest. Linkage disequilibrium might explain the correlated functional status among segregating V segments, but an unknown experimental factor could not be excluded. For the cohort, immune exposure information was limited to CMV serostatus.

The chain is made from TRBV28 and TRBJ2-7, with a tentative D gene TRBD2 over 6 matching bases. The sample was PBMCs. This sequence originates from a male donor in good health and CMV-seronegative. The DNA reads TGTGCCAGCAGCCTCGGGACTCAGCAGTACTTC. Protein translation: CASSLGTQQYF.